The 10 T cell receptor beta chains given below trace back to one sample, sequenced in a study of T-cell reconstitution after alpha-beta-depleted transplantation in children. The TCRbeta library incorporated unique molecular identifiers. TCRdb reprocessed the PCR reads via MiXCR and lists one record per CDR3 protein. Of 700,000 to 950,000 distinct CDR3 sequences in the sample, 16% were seen once. The specimen was PBMCs, mostly from graft donor cells, collected 360 days after TCRalphabeta/CD19-depleted stem cell transplant. All receptors derive from a male patient younger than 18 who had a stem cell transplant for acute lymphoblastic leukemia, so the T cells may come from the graft donor.

This clonotype has ten or more counts. This chain uses TRBV27 with TRBJ2-7; no clear D gene. This CDR3 is built from 15 residues. CDR1 MNHEY and CDR2 SMNVEV come from the germline V gene (reference sequence). V was shortened by 0 bases and J by 0 bases, with 9 bases between the two germline ends. The CDR3: CASSLSGLSSYEQYF. The CDR3 DNA follows: TGTGCCAGCAGTTTATCGGGCCTCAGCTCCTACGAGCAGTACTTC.

This clonotype was detected only a few times. The V and J genes are TRBV5-1 and TRBJ2-7; no firm D call. The germline V and J ends were trimmed by 0 bases and 3 bases, with 13 bases remaining between them. Germline assignment: CDR1 SGHRS and CDR2 YFSETQ. The length of the CDR3 is 15 residues. CDR3 residues: CASSLVRFSLYEQYF. The CDR3 DNA follows: TGCGCCAGCAGCTTGGTGCGGTTTTCACTCTACGAGCAGTACTTC.

J is TRBJ2-1 and V is TRBV12-3 or TRBV12-4, with 9 bases matching TRBD1. The CDR3 is 14 amino acids. The V gene end was trimmed by 5 bases and the J gene end by 7 bases; junction bases not matched to a gene: 6. This chain's CDR3 is CASSPTGGWNEQFF. The CDR3, as DNA: TGTGCCAGCAGTCCCACAGGGGGCTGGAATGAGCAGTTCTTC.

This clonotype was seen more than once but under ten times. This chain uses TRBV5-1 with TRBJ2-1, with 9 bases fitting TRBD2. Trimming at V came to 4 bases and at J to 4 bases, leaving 9 bases not matched to a gene. CDR3 length: 16 residues. Germline V lookup: CDR1 SGHRS, CDR2 YFSETQ. In DNA, the CDR3 is TGCGCCAGCAGCAATTGGGGGCGGGAGGGGTACAATGAGCAGTTCTTC. This gives the protein CASSNWGREGYNEQFF.

The rearrangement uses TRBV3-1 and TRBJ2-1, with 9 bases lining up with TRBD2. The CDR3 spans 15 residues. Germline loops: CDR1 LGHDT, CDR2 YNNKEL (reference sequence). V lost 1 base and J lost 9; bases outside the gene matches: 7. CDR3 sequence (DNA): TGTGCCAGCAGCCAAGCGCGGGAGGGCTACGGTGAGCAGTTCTTC. This translates into CASSQAREGYGEQFF.

This clonotype was detected many times. The chain combines TRBV27 with TRBJ2-7; D possibly corresponds to TRBD2 (5 bases). CDR1 and CDR2 from the germline V gene are MNHEY and SMNVEV (reference sequence). The CDR3 runs 15 residues. Trimming took off 5 bases at V and 0 bases at J, with 14 bases between the two ends. Here the CDR3 reads CASSLVSTTSYEQYF. The CDR3 nucleotides read TGTGCCAGCAGTCTAGTCTCGACTACCTCCTACGAGCAGTACTTC.

This clonotype was seen a handful of times. The rearrangement links TRBV5-1 to TRBJ2-1, with a weak D call TRBD2 (5 bases). The germline gives CDR1 SGHRS, CDR2 YFSETQ. Trimming pared 0 bases from V and 7 bases from J, leaving 11 bases between. The CDR3 runs 14 residues. In DNA, the CDR3 is TGCGCCAGCAGCTTGGGTTTCGAGGGAAATGAGCAGTTCTTC. Its protein product is CASSLGFEGNEQFF.

This clonotype came up a few times. The chain carries TRBV25-1 and TRBJ2-7; D is possibly TRBD1 (7 bases). The V end was cut by 1 base, the J end by 4 bases, with 11 bases between. CDR3 length: 14 residues. Germline V gene data show CDR1 as MGHDK and CDR2 as SYGVNS. CDR3 coding DNA: TGTGCCAGCAGTGAATGGGGGGACAGTTACGAGCAGTACTTC. Protein sequence: CASSEWGDSYEQYF.

This clonotype was observed at least ten times. The genes are TRBV5-1 and TRBJ2-3; 8 nucleotides line up with TRBD2. Germline V gene lookup returns CDR1 SGHRS and CDR2 YFSETQ. The CDR3 sequence is 16 residues long. With 6 bases clipped from V and 4 bases from J, the junction kept 13 bases outside the gene matches. The CDR3 DNA is TGCGCCAGCAAACAGGGAGCGGGAGTAGTCGCAGATACGCAGTATTTT. It encodes CASKQGAGVVADTQYF.

This rearrangement joins TRBV6-1 to TRBJ2-5; 7 bases map to TRBD2. Germline assignment: CDR1 MNHNS and CDR2 SASEGT. CDR3 size: 16 residues. Trimming at V came to 6 bases and at J to 1 base, leaving 11 bases not matched to a gene. CDR3 DNA sequence: TGTGCCAGCAGCCCGGTACCGGGACTACCCCAAGAGACCCAGTACTTC. It is translated as CASSPVPGLPQETQYF.